The next 26 T cell receptor beta chains were all read from a single sample in a study of OX40 agonist ivuxolimab in advanced cancers. Data came from immunoSEQ multiplex PCR; TCRdb stores just in-frame clones and leaves some out. Altogether under 85,000 clones are present, approximately 89% being singletons, with the ten largest covering about 0.6%. Sequences were derived from CD4+ or CD8+ T cells sorted from blood, sampled in a trial of the OX40 agonist ivuxolimab. These receptors were taken from an adult with an advanced solid tumor such as melanoma, head and neck, liver or kidney cancer.

The chain links TRBV18 to TRBJ1-1; TRBD1 is a possible D gene (5 bases). The CDR3 sequence is 15 residues long. V lost 2 bases to trimming and J lost 0 bases, with 10 bases between them. Germline V gives CDR1 KGHSH, CDR2 LQKENI. CDR3 in amino acids: CASSPFEGLNTEAFF. The DNA for the CDR3 is TGTGCCAGCTCACCATTTGAGGGGCTGAACACTGAAGCTTTCTTT.

The chain joins TRBV10-3 to TRBJ1-2; D is undetermined. V lost 10 bases and J lost 7, with 16 bases in between. Per the germline V gene, CDR1 is ENHRY and CDR2 is SYGVKD. The CDR3 runs 12 residues. CDR3 DNA sequence: TGTGCCACTTTCGGAGGAGAGAGTGGCTACACCTTC. Translated, it gives CATFGGESGYTF.

This clone showed up just a few times. The J gene is TRBJ2-2, the V gene TRBV4-1; no reliable D call. The CDR3 is 16 residues long. Germline loops: CDR1 MGHRA, CDR2 YSYEKL. Trimming pared 0 bases from V and 7 bases from J, leaving 15 bases between. The CDR3 DNA is TGCGCCAGCAGCCAAGATATCGCCAGCACGGTCGGGGAGCTGTTTTTT. Amino acid sequence: CASSQDIASTVGELFF.

This rearrangement joins TRBV10-3 to TRBJ1-1; D remains unclear. V lost 2 bases, J lost 0 bases, and 4 bases lay in between. Germline V gene lookup returns CDR1 ENHRY and CDR2 SYGVKD. This CDR3 spans 13 amino acids. The CDR3 here is CAISETMNTEAFF. Written as DNA, the CDR3 is TGTGCCATCAGTGAGACAATGAACACTGAAGCTTTCTTT.

The V call is TRBV6-1, the J call TRBJ2-7; 7 nucleotides match TRBD1. The germline V gene encodes CDR1 MNHNS and CDR2 SASEGT. The CDR3 is 13 residues long. The V and J ends lost 3 bases and 6 bases, in that order; junction bases with no gene match: 5. The DNA for the CDR3 is TGTGCCAGCAGTGAGGAAACAGGGGTCGAGCAGTACTTC. This gives the protein CASSEETGVEQYF.

The chain couples TRBV14 to TRBJ2-5, with 7 bases identical to TRBD2. Germline V gene sequence: CDR1 SGHDN, CDR2 FVKESK. Losses at the gene ends were 0 bases for V and 4 bases for J; bases not matched to a gene: 5. The CDR3 covers 15 residues. In DNA, the CDR3 is TGTGCCAGCAGCCAAGATATCTCGGGAGGAGAGACCCAGTACTTC. Amino acid sequence: CASSQDISGGETQYF.

The chain joins TRBV5-5 to TRBJ2-5; 8 bases fit TRBD2. With V trimmed by 4 bases and J by 5 bases, 4 bases remained unmatched. This CDR3 is built from 13 residues. The germline V gene has CDR1 SGHKS and CDR2 YYEKEE (reference sequence). The CDR3 DNA reads TGTGCCAGCAGCCTACGACTAGCGGAGACCCAGTACTTC. As protein: CASSLRLAETQYF. Using reference TRBV5-5 and TRBJ2-5 for the parts outside the CDR3, the full variable domain is DAGVTQSPTHLIKTRGQQVTLRCSPISGHKSVSWYQQVLGQGPQFIFQYYEKEERGRGNFPDRFSARQFPNYSSELNVNALLLGDSALYLCASSLRLAETQYFGPGTRLLVL.

This clone was recorded only once. This sequence joins TRBV4-1 and TRBJ1-2; 8 bases map to TRBD1. This CDR3 comprises 14 residues. Trimming cost V 2 bases and J 8 bases; bases outside gene matches: 7. Germline V lookup: CDR1 MGHRA, CDR2 YSYEKL. The CDR3 nucleotides are TGCGCCAGCAGCCAAACACAGGGGGTAGTGGGCTACACCTTC. Translating gives CASSQTQGVVGYTF.

This clone was counted a single time. V and J are TRBV7-2 and TRBJ2-3, with a possible D match to TRBD2 (6 bases). The CDR3 loop spans 16 amino acids. V lost 1 base, J lost 1 base, and 12 bases lay in between. CDR1 is SGHTA and CDR2 is FQGNSA in the germline V gene. CDR3 amino acids: CASSLVRGLGTDTQYF. For the CDR3, the DNA is TGTGCCAGCAGCTTAGTTCGGGGGTTGGGCACAGATACGCAGTATTTT.

The count of this clone is one. The chain recombines TRBV1 with TRBJ2-1; the D call of TRBD2 is as the table states it, not checked on the DNA. TRBV1 is given as a pseudogene. The CDR3 loop spans 13 amino acids. The CDR3 here is CTSSLRSNNEQFF. The CDR3 nucleotides are TGCACCAGCAGCCTCCGATCTAACAATGAGCAGTTCTTC.

The chain recombines TRBV5-4 with TRBJ2-5, with D possibly matching TRBD2 (6 bases). The germline V and J ends were trimmed by 4 bases and 11 bases, with 18 bases remaining between them. Per the germline V gene, CDR1 is SGHNT and CDR2 is YYREEE (reference sequence). The length of the CDR3 is 13 residues. The CDR3 region is CASSLGTEREQYF. In DNA, the CDR3 is TGTGCCAGCAGCCTTGGGACCGAACGGGAGCAGTACTTC.

V usage is TRBV9 and J usage is TRBJ1-2; D might be TRBD1 (6 bases). Germline CDR1 and CDR2: SGDLS and YYNGEE. V was pared by 2 bases and J by 3 bases, with 11 bases between. There are 14 residues in the CDR3. CDR3 amino acids: CASSVGGGDYGYTF. The DNA for the CDR3 is TGTGCCAGCAGCGTGGGAGGGGGAGACTATGGCTACACCTTC.

The CDR3 DNA reads as TGCGCCAGCAGAATAGAGGGGACAGATACGCAGTATTTT. Translation gives CASRIEGTDTQYF. This chain connects TRBV5-1 to TRBJ2-3, with D tentatively TRBD1 or TRBD2 (5 bases each). V shed 5 bases and J shed 3 bases, with 10 bases lying between them. In germline, CDR1 is SGHRS, CDR2 YFSETQ. The CDR3 is 13 residues long. Full variable domain (outside the CDR3, taken from reference TRBV5-1 and TRBJ2-3): KAGVTQTPRYLIKTRGQQVTLSCSPISGHRSVSWYQQTPGQGLQFLFEYFSETQRNKGNFPGRFSGRQFSNSRSEMNVSTLELGDSALYLCASRIEGTDTQYFGPGTRLTVL.

The chain has TRBV5-1 and TRBJ1-1; 9 bases fit TRBD1. V lost 2 bases and J lost 5; bases outside the gene matches: 4. CDR3 length: 14 amino acids. In germline, CDR1 is SGHRS, CDR2 YFSETQ. The CDR3 DNA reads as TGCGCCAGCAGCTTAAGGACAGGGGAAACTGAAGCTTTCTTT. Protein sequence: CASSLRTGETEAFF.

The CDR3 region has the DNA TGTGCCAGCAGCCATACAGGGTCCTCCTACGAGCAGTACTTC. Encoded protein: CASSHTGSSYEQYF. V gene TRBV5-6 combines with J gene TRBJ2-7; maybe TRBD1 (6 bases). Germline-derived CDR1 and CDR2 are SGHDT and YYEEEE. There are 14 residues in the CDR3. Trimming stripped 4 bases from V and 0 bases from J, with 11 bases between.

The rearrangement uses TRBV27 and TRBJ1-2; tentative D call: TRBD1 (5 bases). V dropped 0 bases and J dropped 2 bases, with 16 bases sitting between them. Germline CDR1 is MNHEY and CDR2 is SMNVEV (reference sequence). This CDR3 is built from 17 residues. In DNA form, the CDR3 reads TGTGCCAGCAGTTTATCCCCCATTGGGGGGGGGAACTATGGCTACACCTTC. Translation gives CASSLSPIGGGNYGYTF.

This sequence joins TRBV7-2 and TRBJ1-2, with D possibly matching TRBD1 (5 bases). V was cut by 1 base and J by 0 bases, with 9 bases left in between. Germline V gene data show CDR1 as SGHTA and CDR2 as FQGNSA. The CDR3 is made up of 15 amino acids. The CDR3 DNA sequence: TGTGCCAGCAGCTTAGGGCAGGGACCTAACTATGGCTACACCTTC. Its protein is CASSLGQGPNYGYTF.

The chain has TRBV28 and TRBJ2-2; the D is unclear. CDR3 size: 14 residues. Germline V gene sequence: CDR1 MDHEN, CDR2 SYDVKM. With 7 bases removed from V and 0 bases from J, the gap between germline ends came to 9 bases. For the CDR3, the DNA is TGTGCCAGCATACTAACTGCGAACACCGGGGAGCTGTTTTTT. Translated, it gives CASILTANTGELFF. Combining the CDR3 with reference TRBV28 and TRBJ2-2 gives the whole variable domain DVKVTQSSRYLVKRTGEKVFLECVQDMDHENMFWYRQDPGLGLRLIYFSYDVKMKEKGDIPEGYSVSREKKERFSLILESASTNQTSMYLCASILTANTGELFFGEGSRLTVL.

The V gene is TRBV11-2, the J gene TRBJ2-1; possible D gene TRBD1, 5 bases. The germline V gene encodes CDR1 SGHAT and CDR2 FQNNGV. Between the trimmed V and J ends, which lost 6 bases and 4 bases, there was a span of 16 bases. This CDR3 region has 15 residues. The CDR3 nucleotides read TGTGCCAGCAGATTGTTCAGGGCGCTTTACAATGAGCAGTTCTTC. Protein: CASRLFRALYNEQFF.

As for this clone: Other DNA sequences in this specimen translate into the identical CDR3. The chain combines TRBV19 with TRBJ1-5, with D perhaps TRBD1 (6 bases). The V end lost 2 bases, the J end lost 3 bases, and 11 bases lay between the germline ends. The CDR3 contains 15 residues. The germline V gene has CDR1 LNHDA and CDR2 SQIVND (reference sequence). CDR3 coding DNA: TGTGCCAGTAGTATACGGGGGCCATCCAATCAGCCCCAGCATTTT. It is translated as CASSIRGPSNQPQHF.

This clone was counted only a few times. V gene TRBV2 combines with J gene TRBJ1-4; perhaps TRBD1 as D (5 bases). The germline V and J ends were trimmed by 5 bases and 8 bases, with 12 bases remaining between them. Germline-derived CDR1 and CDR2 are SNHLY and FYNNEI. CDR3 length equals 13 residues. CDR3 residues: CASSRTRWEKLFF. The CDR3, as DNA: TGTGCCAGCAGTCGGACAAGATGGGAAAAACTGTTTTTT.

CDR3 region: CASSRREDTDTQYF. As DNA, the CDR3 is TGTGCCAGCAGCCGCCGGGAGGACACAGATACGCAGTATTTT. The V call is TRBV5-4, the J call TRBJ2-3; 7 bases match TRBD2. The length of the CDR3 is 14 residues. V trimming: 4 bases; J trimming: 2 bases; junction bases outside the gene matches: 4. Germline-derived CDR1 and CDR2 are SGHNT and YYREEE (reference sequence).

The chain joins TRBV15 to TRBJ2-5, with 10 bases matching TRBD1. The ends lost 4 bases at V and 5 bases at J; junction bases unmatched: 7. The CDR3 sequence is 15 residues long. Germline-derived CDR1 and CDR2 are LNHNV and YYDKDF (reference sequence). CDR3 in amino acids: CATSTRDRGAETQYF. CDR3 in DNA: TGTGCCACCAGCACCCGGGACAGGGGCGCGGAGACCCAGTACTTC.

The gene calls are TRBV5-1 and TRBJ2-1; 7 positions match TRBD2. V trimming: 4 bases; J trimming: 8 bases; junction bases outside the gene matches: 12. CDR1 is SGHRS, CDR2 YFSETQ, per germline. The length of the CDR3 is 15 residues. The CDR3, as DNA: TGCGCCAGCAGCGCTAGCGGTGCCTCATCATATGAGCAGTTCTTC. Translated, it gives CASSASGASSYEQFF. Together with reference TRBV5-1 and TRBJ2-1, the CDR3 gives the full variable domain: KAGVTQTPRYLIKTRGQQVTLSCSPISGHRSVSWYQQTPGQGLQFLFEYFSETQRNKGNFPGRFSGRQFSNSRSEMNVSTLELGDSALYLCASSASGASSYEQFFGPGTRLTVL.

The gene calls are TRBV7-5 and TRBJ1-1. TRBV7-5 is marked as a pseudogene. The CDR3 has 15 residues. The CDR3 nucleotides read TGTGCCAGAAGCCTCAGGACCCGAGGGGAGACTGAAGCTTTCTTT. It is translated as CARSLRTRGETEAFF.

The V call is TRBV5-1, the J call TRBJ2-1, with 7 bases identical to TRBD1. The junction had 2 bases not matched to a gene; V was cut back by 2 bases and J by 0 bases. Germline CDR1 reads SGHRS; CDR2 reads YFSETQ. The CDR3 extends over 15 amino acids. The DNA of the CDR3 is TGCGCCAGCAGCTTAAACAGGGGCTCCTACAATGAGCAGTTCTTC. Amino acid sequence: CASSLNRGSYNEQFF.